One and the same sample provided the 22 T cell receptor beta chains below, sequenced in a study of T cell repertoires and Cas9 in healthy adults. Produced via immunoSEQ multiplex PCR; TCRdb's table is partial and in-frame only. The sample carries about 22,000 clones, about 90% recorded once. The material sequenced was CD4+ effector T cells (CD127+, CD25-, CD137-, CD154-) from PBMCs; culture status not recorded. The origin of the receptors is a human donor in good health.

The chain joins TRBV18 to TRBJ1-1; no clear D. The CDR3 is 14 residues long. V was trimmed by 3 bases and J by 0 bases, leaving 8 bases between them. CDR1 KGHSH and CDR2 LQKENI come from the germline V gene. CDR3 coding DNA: TGTGCCAGCTCACCGGGCCCCATGAACACTGAAGCTTTCTTT. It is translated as CASSPGPMNTEAFF.

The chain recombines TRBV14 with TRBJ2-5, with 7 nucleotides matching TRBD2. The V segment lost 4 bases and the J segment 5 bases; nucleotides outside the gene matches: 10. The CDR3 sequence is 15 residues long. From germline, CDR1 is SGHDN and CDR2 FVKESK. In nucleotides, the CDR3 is TGTGCCAGCAGCCTCAGCGGGATTAGGCAGGAGACCCAGTACTTC. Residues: CASSLSGIRQETQYF.

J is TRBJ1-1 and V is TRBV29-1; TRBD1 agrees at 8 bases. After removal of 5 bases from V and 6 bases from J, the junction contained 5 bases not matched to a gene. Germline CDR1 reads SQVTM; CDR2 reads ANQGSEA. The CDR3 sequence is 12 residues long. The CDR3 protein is CSVRTGYSEAFF. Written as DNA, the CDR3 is TGCAGCGTTCGGACAGGGTATTCTGAAGCTTTCTTT.

The CDR3: CASSSPDRGETQYF. The CDR3 nucleotides are TGTGCCAGCAGTTCCCCAGACAGGGGGGAGACCCAGTACTTC. The rearrangement uses TRBV6-5 and TRBJ2-5, with 9 bases matching TRBD1. Germline values: CDR1 MNHEY, CDR2 SVGAGI. V trimming: 4 bases; J trimming: 5 bases; junction bases outside the gene matches: 5. The CDR3 extends over 14 amino acids.

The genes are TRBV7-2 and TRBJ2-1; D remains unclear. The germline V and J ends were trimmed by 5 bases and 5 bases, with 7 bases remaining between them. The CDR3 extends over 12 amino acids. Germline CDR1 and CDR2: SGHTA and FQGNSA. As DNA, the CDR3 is TGTGCCAGCAGCCCCTCGGACAATGAGCAGTTCTTC. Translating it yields CASSPSDNEQFF.

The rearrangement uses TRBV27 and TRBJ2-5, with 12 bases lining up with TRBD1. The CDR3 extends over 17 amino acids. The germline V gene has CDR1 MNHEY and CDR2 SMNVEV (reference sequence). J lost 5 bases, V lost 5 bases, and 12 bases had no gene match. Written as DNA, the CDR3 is TGTGCCAGCAGTCCCCTCAGAGGGACAGGGGGCGAGGAGACCCAGTACTTC. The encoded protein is CASSPLRGTGGEETQYF.

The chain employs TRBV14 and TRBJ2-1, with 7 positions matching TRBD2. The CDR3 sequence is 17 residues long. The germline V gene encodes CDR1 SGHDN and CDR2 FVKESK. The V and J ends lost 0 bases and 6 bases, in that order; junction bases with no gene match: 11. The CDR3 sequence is CASSQDRSAGRTNEQFF. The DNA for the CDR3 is TGTGCCAGCAGCCAAGATCGGTCAGCGGGACGTACCAATGAGCAGTTCTTC.

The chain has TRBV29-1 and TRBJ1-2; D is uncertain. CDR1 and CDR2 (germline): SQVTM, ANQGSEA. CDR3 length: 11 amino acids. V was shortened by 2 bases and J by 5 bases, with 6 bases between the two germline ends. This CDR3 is CSVEQPYGYTF. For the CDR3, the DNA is TGCAGCGTTGAACAGCCATATGGCTACACCTTC.

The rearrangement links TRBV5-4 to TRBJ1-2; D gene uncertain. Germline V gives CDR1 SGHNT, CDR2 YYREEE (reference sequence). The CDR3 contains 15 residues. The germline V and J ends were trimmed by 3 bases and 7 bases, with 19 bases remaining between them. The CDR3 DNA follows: TGTGCCAGCAGCTCTACGTCCGGTGTGGGGATTGGCTACACCTTC. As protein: CASSSTSGVGIGYTF.

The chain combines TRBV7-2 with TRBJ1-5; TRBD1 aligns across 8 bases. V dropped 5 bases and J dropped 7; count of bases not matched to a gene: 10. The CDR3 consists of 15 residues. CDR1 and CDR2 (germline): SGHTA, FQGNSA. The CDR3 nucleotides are TGTGCCAGCAGCCCAATGACAGGGGCCCAACAGCCCCAGCATTTT. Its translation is CASSPMTGAQQPQHF.

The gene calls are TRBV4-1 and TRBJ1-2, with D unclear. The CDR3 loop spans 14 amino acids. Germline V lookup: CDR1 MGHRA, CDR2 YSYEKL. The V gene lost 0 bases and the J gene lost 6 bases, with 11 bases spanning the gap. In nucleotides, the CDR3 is TGCGCCAGCAGCCAAGATCGGGTTGATCATGGCTACACCTTC. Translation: CASSQDRVDHGYTF.

This CDR3 reads CATSGGHGYTF. DNA of the CDR3: TGTGCCACCTCAGGGGGCCATGGCTACACCTTC. The V call is TRBV28, the J call TRBJ1-2; 8 bases match TRBD1. Germline CDR1 is MDHEN and CDR2 is SYDVKM. The CDR3 spans 11 residues. J lost 6 bases, V lost 10 bases, and 4 bases had no gene match.

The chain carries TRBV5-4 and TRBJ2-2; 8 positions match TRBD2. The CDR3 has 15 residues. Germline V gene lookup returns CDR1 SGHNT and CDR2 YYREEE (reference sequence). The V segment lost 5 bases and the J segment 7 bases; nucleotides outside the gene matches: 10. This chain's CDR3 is CASSNGRVVGGELFF. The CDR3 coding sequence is TGTGCCAGCAGTAACGGGAGGGTGGTTGGCGGGGAGCTGTTTTTT.

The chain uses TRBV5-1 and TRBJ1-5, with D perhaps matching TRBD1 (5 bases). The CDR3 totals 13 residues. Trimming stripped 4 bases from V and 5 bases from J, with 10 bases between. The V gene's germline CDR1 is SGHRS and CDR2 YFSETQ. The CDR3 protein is CASSKGRDQPQHF. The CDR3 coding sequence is TGCGCCAGCAGCAAAGGCAGGGATCAGCCCCAGCATTTT.

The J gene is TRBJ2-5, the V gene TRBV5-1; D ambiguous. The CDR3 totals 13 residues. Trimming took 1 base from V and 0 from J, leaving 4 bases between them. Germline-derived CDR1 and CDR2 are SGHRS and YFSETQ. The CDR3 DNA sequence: TGCGCCAGCAGCTTGTCCTACCAAGAGACCCAGTACTTC. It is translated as CASSLSYQETQYF.

The CDR3 region has the DNA TGCGCCAGCAGCTTGAAGAGCGGGGGGGTTCAAGATACGCAGTATTTT. Translated, it gives CASSLKSGGVQDTQYF. V and J are TRBV5-1 and TRBJ2-3, with 10 bases fitting TRBD2. The CDR3 length is 16 residues. The germline V gene has CDR1 SGHRS and CDR2 YFSETQ. J lost 5 bases, V lost 1 base, and 7 bases had no gene match.

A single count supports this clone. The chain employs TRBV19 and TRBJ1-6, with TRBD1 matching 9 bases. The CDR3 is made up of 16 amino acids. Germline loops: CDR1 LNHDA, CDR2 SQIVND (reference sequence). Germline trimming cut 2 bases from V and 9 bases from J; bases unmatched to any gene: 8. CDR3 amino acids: CASSIIDGQGISPLHF. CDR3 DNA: TGTGCCAGTAGTATAATAGACGGACAGGGGATTTCACCCCTCCACTTT.

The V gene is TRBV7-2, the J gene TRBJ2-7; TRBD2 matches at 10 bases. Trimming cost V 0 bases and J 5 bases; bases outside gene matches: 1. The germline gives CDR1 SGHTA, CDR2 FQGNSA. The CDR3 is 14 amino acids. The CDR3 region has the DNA TGTGCCAGCAGCTTAGCTAGCGGGAGGCACGAGCAGTACTTC. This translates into CASSLASGRHEQYF.

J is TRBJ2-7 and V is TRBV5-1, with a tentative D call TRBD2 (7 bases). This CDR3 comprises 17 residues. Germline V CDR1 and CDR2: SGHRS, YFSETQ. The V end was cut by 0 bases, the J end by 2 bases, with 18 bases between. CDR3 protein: CASSLGVLQGGAYEQYF. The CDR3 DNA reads TGCGCCAGCAGCTTGGGAGTATTACAGGGAGGGGCCTACGAGCAGTACTTC.

CDR3 protein: CASSYRAGYGYTF. The CDR3 DNA reads as TGTGCCAGCAGTTACCGCGCCGGCTATGGCTACACCTTC. V gene TRBV6-5 combines with J gene TRBJ1-2; unclear D gene. V dropped 2 bases and J dropped 4 bases, with 8 bases sitting between them. CDR1 and CDR2 from the germline V gene are MNHEY and SVGAGI. The CDR3 totals 13 residues.

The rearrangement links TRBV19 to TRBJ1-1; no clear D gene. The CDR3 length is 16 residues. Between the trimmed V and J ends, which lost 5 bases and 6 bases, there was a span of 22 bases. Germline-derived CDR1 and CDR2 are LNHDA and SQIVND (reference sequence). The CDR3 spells CASSPMSGSPGAEAFF. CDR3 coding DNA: TGTGCCAGTAGTCCCATGAGTGGATCTCCCGGCGCTGAAGCTTTCTTT.

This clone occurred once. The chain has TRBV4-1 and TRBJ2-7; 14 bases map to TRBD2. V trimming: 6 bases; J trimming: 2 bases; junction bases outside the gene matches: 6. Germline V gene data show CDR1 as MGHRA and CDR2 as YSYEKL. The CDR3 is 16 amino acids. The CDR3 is CASRGTSGSSTYEQYF. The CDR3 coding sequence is TGCGCCAGCAGAGGGACTAGCGGGAGCTCGACCTACGAGCAGTACTTC.